The TCR beta chain described here comes from a study of T cell repertoires in cytomegalovirus infection. Points from the study as a whole: Clonotype analysis showed dominance of the ex vivo response by HLA-C-restricted CMV-specific TCR beta clonotypes.

Germline CDR1 SGHVS, CDR2 FQNEAQ. There are 15 residues in the CDR3. The junction had 6 bases not matched to a gene; V was cut back by 2 bases and J by 7 bases. This clonotype was detected many times. Antigen specificity is unknown. TCRdb independently ran MiXCR on the reads; one entry per CDR3 protein. The sample includes 26,000 or so distinct CDR3 sequences, 15% to 20% seen only once; the top ten take approximately 80%. The chain employs TRBV7-8 and TRBJ2-2; 8 nucleotides line up with TRBD1. The source was CD8+ T cells from cultured PBMCs, collected from culture after CMV antigen stimulation. This sequence originates from a human donor in good health (CMV status not recorded). Some clones in this sample may be carry-over from other donors' samples. The CDR3 is CASSLINRGFGELFF. The CDR3 bases are TGTGCCAGCAGCTTAATTAACAGGGGGTTCGGGGAGCTGTTTTTT.